The 27 T cell receptor beta chains below all came from one sample that was sequenced in a study of cytomegalovirus exposure and HLA in healthy donors. Sequenced by immunoSEQ multiplex PCR; TCRdb stores in-frame clones only, minus some. Of some 350,000 clones detected, around 90% appear once; the ten largest clones hold roughly 1.2%. Sequencing input: PBMCs. These TCRs come from a woman in her thirties in good health and CMV-seropositive.

This clone is a singleton in its sample. The chain recombines TRBV5-6 with TRBJ2-7, with D maybe TRBD2 (6 bases). CDR1 and CDR2 from the germline V gene are SGHDT and YYEEEE. The CDR3 covers 13 residues. The ends were cut back, 6 bases at V and 2 bases at J, with 12 bases in the middle. CDR3 sequence reads: CASNRRGPYEQYF. In nucleotides, the CDR3 is TGTGCCAGCAATCGGCGGGGTCCCTACGAGCAGTACTTC.

The rearrangement links TRBV27 to TRBJ2-1, with D possibly TRBD2 on 5 matching bases. Germline V gene lookup returns CDR1 MNHEY and CDR2 SMNVEV (reference sequence). With 3 bases removed from V and 14 bases from J, the gap between germline ends came to 11 bases. The CDR3 extends over 11 amino acids. CDR3 region: CASSLGSREFF. Here the CDR3 DNA reads TGTGCCAGCAGTTTGGGGAGCCGGGAGTTCTTC.

V is TRBV6-1 and J is TRBJ1-6, with D perhaps TRBD1 (6 bases). This CDR3 is built from 14 residues. The ends were cut back, 6 bases at V and 7 bases at J, with 13 bases in the middle. The germline V gene encodes CDR1 MNHNS and CDR2 SASEGT. CDR3 sequence (DNA): TGTGCCAGCAGCAGGACAGCGGACAATTCACCCCTCCACTTT. Translated: CASSRTADNSPLHF.

This clone was detected a few times. V usage is TRBV27 and J usage is TRBJ1-2, with a possible D match to TRBD1 (5 bases). V shed 6 bases and J shed 8 bases, with 25 bases lying between them. This CDR3 region has 16 residues. The germline V gene has CDR1 MNHEY and CDR2 SMNVEV (reference sequence). The CDR3 protein is CASSLFPFETALGYTF. CDR3 sequence (DNA): TGTGCCAGCAGCCTTTTCCCATTCGAGACAGCCTTAGGCTACACCTTC.

The CDR3 DNA follows: TGCGCCAGCAGCCAAGATCCCCTAGATTCGGCAGATACGCAGTATTTT. As protein: CASSQDPLDSADTQYF. The chain combines TRBV4-3 with TRBJ2-3; D not certain. Germline V CDR1 and CDR2: LGHNA, YSLEER. The CDR3 runs to 16 residues. V lost 0 bases and J lost 4, with 14 bases in between.

The chain carries TRBV7-9 and TRBJ1-3; D is perhaps TRBD1 (5 bases). This CDR3 contains 17 residues. V dropped 5 bases and J dropped 5 bases, with 22 bases sitting between them. From germline, CDR1 is SEHNR and CDR2 FQNEAQ (reference sequence). The chain's CDR3 is CASSPLSGDAIRNTIYF. The CDR3 coding sequence is TGTGCCAGCAGCCCGCTTAGTGGGGACGCAATACGAAACACCATATATTTT.

This clone has just one count. The chain carries TRBV30 and TRBJ1-6; D is possibly TRBD1 (5 bases). The CDR3 extends over 14 amino acids. Germline CDR1 and CDR2: GTSNPN and SVGIG (reference sequence). V lost 1 base to trimming and J lost 7 bases, with 11 bases between them. The CDR3 reads CAWSGRGYNSPLHF. DNA of the CDR3: TGTGCCTGGAGTGGTAGGGGATACAATTCACCCCTCCACTTT.

The chain recombines TRBV9 with TRBJ2-1; TRBD2 aligns across 9 bases. CDR3 length equals 14 residues. Unmatched junction bases numbered 4, after V lost 5 bases and J lost 4 bases. Germline CDR1 SGDLS, CDR2 YYNGEE. CDR3 in DNA: TGTGCCAGCAGTCCTAGCGGGGCTTACAATGAGCAGTTCTTC. It yields the protein CASSPSGAYNEQFF.

The chain uses TRBV20-1 and TRBJ2-7, with a tentative D call TRBD1 (5 bases). The germline V gene encodes CDR1 DFQATT and CDR2 SNEGSKA (reference sequence). The CDR3 sequence is 10 residues long. Trimming took 6 bases from V and 7 from J, leaving 10 bases between them. The CDR3 sequence is CSADTLEQYF. The CDR3 DNA reads TGCAGTGCGGACACCCTGGAGCAGTACTTC.

This chain links TRBV30 with TRBJ1-1, with D tentatively TRBD1 (6 bases). The CDR3 covers 14 residues. Germline assignment: CDR1 GTSNPN and CDR2 SVGIG (reference sequence). Between the trimmed V and J ends, which lost 5 bases and 3 bases, there was a span of 16 bases. CDR3 protein: CAWVTRGPDTEAFF. CDR3 nucleotides: TGTGCCTGGGTTACCAGGGGACCGGACACTGAAGCTTTCTTT.

The genes are TRBV28 and TRBJ1-3; D is unresolved. The CDR3 contains 14 residues. Per germline, CDR1 MDHEN and CDR2 SYDVKM. V was trimmed by 3 bases and J by 0 bases, leaving 6 bases between them. The CDR3 DNA sequence: TGTGCCAGCAGTTTCCGGGGCTCTGGAAACACCATATATTTT. This encodes CASSFRGSGNTIYF.

The chain couples TRBV5-1 to TRBJ1-1, with D unresolved. The CDR3 covers 16 residues. V lost 2 bases and J lost 4, with 18 bases in between. From germline, CDR1 is SGHRS and CDR2 YFSETQ. The CDR3 DNA is TGCGCCAGCAGCTTTACCGTCGGGGAAACCCGCACTGAAGCTTTCTTT. This translates into CASSFTVGETRTEAFF.

By sample fraction, this clone is medium-sized. The rearrangement links TRBV2 to TRBJ1-5, with D unclear. The CDR3 sequence is 15 residues long. In germline, CDR1 is SNHLY, CDR2 FYNNEI. Trimming stripped 3 bases from V and 5 bases from J, with 14 bases between. The CDR3 DNA reads TGTGCCAGCAGTGAGGGTCTGGCAGAATATCAGCCCCAGCATTTT. Protein sequence: CASSEGLAEYQPQHF.

The rearrangement links TRBV6-1 to TRBJ1-5; TRBD1 matches 7 bases. CDR1 is MNHNS, CDR2 SASEGT, per germline. The CDR3 spans 15 residues. Trimming took 3 bases from V and 2 from J; bases not matched to a gene: 4. The CDR3 coding sequence is TGTGCCAGCAGTGAGAACAGGGGTGGCAATCAGCCCCAGCATTTT. This translates into CASSENRGGNQPQHF.

The chain recombines TRBV6-1 with TRBJ2-7; D may be TRBD1 or TRBD2 (6 bases each). The CDR3 totals 15 residues. The V end was cut by 5 bases, the J end by 2 bases, with 16 bases between. From germline, CDR1 is MNHNS and CDR2 SASEGT. The CDR3, as DNA: TGTGCCAGCAGTCCTTCGTGGGGGGCCACCTACGAGCAGTACTTC. Its translation: CASSPSWGATYEQYF.

This chain joins TRBV5-1 and TRBJ2-7; 8 bases align to TRBD1. The length of the CDR3 is 16 residues. Looked up from germline, CDR1 is SGHRS and CDR2 is YFSETQ. V was pared by 0 bases and J by 2 bases, with 7 bases of the junction left unmatched. CDR3 amino acids: CASSLVSGTGTYEQYF. Here the CDR3 DNA reads TGCGCCAGCAGCTTGGTCTCAGGGACAGGAACCTACGAGCAGTACTTC.

Remarks on this clone: The CDR3 ends on some other residue instead of the conserved phenylalanine or tryptophan, so this is likely a read error. The limits of the CDR3 on the DNA are not certain, so only TCRdb's listed CDR3 is given. The V gene is TRBV11-2, the J gene TRBJ1-3. Per germline, CDR1 SGHAT and CDR2 FQNNGV. Inclusive of both ends, the CDR3 amounts to 12 amino acids. CDR3 loop: CASSSGLGTDFI.

The chain combines TRBV7-9 with TRBJ2-7; D possibly corresponds to TRBD2 (5 bases). The V end lost 4 bases, the J end lost 2 bases, and 15 bases lay between the germline ends. The length of the CDR3 is 15 residues. Germline lookup yields CDR1 SEHNR and CDR2 FQNEAQ (reference sequence). The CDR3, as DNA: TGTGCCAGCAGCTCAACTCGTGGGAGTCCCTACGAGCAGTACTTC. It yields the protein CASSSTRGSPYEQYF.

This chain joins TRBV29-1 and TRBJ1-2; D might be TRBD1 (5 bases). In germline, CDR1 is SQVTM, CDR2 ANQGSEA. V dropped 2 bases and J dropped 8 bases, with 12 bases sitting between them. The CDR3 extends over 12 amino acids. As DNA, the CDR3 is TGCAGCGTTGAAATGGGGCTCGGCGGCTACACCTTC. This sequence encodes CSVEMGLGGYTF. Drawing the rest from reference TRBV29-1 and TRBJ1-2, the complete variable domain is SAVISQKPSRDICQRGTSLTIQCQVDSQVTMMFWYRQQPGQSLTLIATANQGSEATYESGFVIDKFPISRPNLTFSTLTVSNMSPEDSSIYLCSVEMGLGGYTFGSGTRLTVV.

This chain connects TRBV4-3 to TRBJ1-1; D call uncertain. Germline CDR1 is LGHNA and CDR2 is YSLEER. V shed 1 base and J shed 4 bases, with 16 bases lying between them. CDR3 length: 16 amino acids. The CDR3 here is CASSQGTDAWGTEAFF. In DNA form, the CDR3 reads TGCGCCAGCAGCCAAGGGACCGATGCATGGGGCACTGAAGCTTTCTTT.

This chain links TRBV29-1 with TRBJ2-3; D ambiguous. Germline loops: CDR1 SQVTM, CDR2 ANQGSEA. V lost 2 bases and J 5 bases, leaving 5 bases between the germline ends. CDR3 size: 11 residues. CDR3 region: CSVETIDTQYF. In DNA form, the CDR3 reads TGCAGCGTTGAAACAATAGATACGCAGTATTTT.

V and J are TRBV10-3 and TRBJ2-1; TRBD1 matches 7 bases. Per germline, CDR1 ENHRY and CDR2 SYGVKD. Trimming removed 5 bases from V and 6 bases from J; junction bases left unmatched: 16. CDR3 size: 17 residues. In nucleotides, the CDR3 is TGTGCCATCAGTCATCCCTCACAGGGGCGCAGCGGCAATGAGCAGTTCTTC. Translation: CAISHPSQGRSGNEQFF.

V is TRBV15 and J is TRBJ2-2, with 10 bases aligning to TRBD2. V shed 3 bases, J shed 5 bases, and the junction held 9 bases outside the gene matches. Germline CDR1 is LNHNV and CDR2 is YYDKDF (reference sequence). The CDR3 runs 17 residues. CDR3 coding DNA: TGTGCCACCAGCAGGAACCTAGCGGGAGTGGGGACCGGGGAGCTGTTTTTT. It specifies CATSRNLAGVGTGELFF.

This sequence joins TRBV29-1 and TRBJ2-7; tentatively, D is TRBD2 (7 bases). CDR1 is SQVTM and CDR2 is ANQGSEA in the germline V gene. CDR3 length: 14 residues. V was pared by 3 bases and J by 1 base, with 13 bases between. The CDR3: CSVEGGAGSYEQYF. In nucleotides, the CDR3 is TGCAGCGTTGAGGGGGGGGCCGGTTCCTACGAGCAGTACTTC.

The gene calls are TRBV7-3 and TRBJ2-1; TRBD1 might be the D (6 bases). Germline loops: CDR1 SGHTA, CDR2 FQGTGA. Between the trimmed V and J ends, which lost 1 base and 7 bases, there was a span of 8 bases. CDR3 size: 13 residues. The DNA of the CDR3 is TGTGCCAGCAGCTTAAATGGACAGAATGAGCAGTTCTTC. This gives the protein CASSLNGQNEQFF.

The chain's CDR3 is CASRNWSGGGKNQPQHF. In nucleotides, the CDR3 is TGTGCCAGCAGGAACTGGTCGGGGGGCGGAAAGAATCAGCCCCAGCATTTT. The chain is built from TRBV28 and TRBJ1-5; perhaps TRBD1 as D (6 bases). Germline V lookup: CDR1 MDHEN, CDR2 SYDVKM. V was pared by 6 bases and J by 4 bases, with 22 bases between. CDR3 length equals 17 residues.

The CDR3 DNA follows: TGCGCCAGCAGCATTAGGGACGCCGCAAATGGCTACACCTTC. It codes for CASSIRDAANGYTF. The chain joins TRBV5-1 to TRBJ1-2, with a weak D call TRBD1 (5 bases). With 4 bases removed from V and 6 bases from J, the gap between germline ends came to 16 bases. From germline, CDR1 is SGHRS and CDR2 YFSETQ. This CDR3 is built from 14 residues.